The rows below give T cell receptor beta chains drawn from one sample of a study of blood T cell repertoires in COVID-19. The table came from immunoSEQ multiplex PCR; TCRdb's copy has only in-frame clones and leaves some out. The sample carries 55,000 or so clones, roughly 89% recorded once. Sequencing was performed on peripheral blood. Receptors originate from a woman in her sixties with COVID-19, enrolled during active disease. Each CDR3 is given with its conserved first and last residue. Fields, in order: J gene, D gene, V gene, clone size, CDR3 DNA, CDR3 protein. A D gene is named only where the DNA matches it firmly. Expanded clones get a size class; other rows say once, few or many, or leave the size out.

TRBJ2-1 NA TRBV6-5 NA TGTGCCAGCAGCTTAGCGGAGACCTACAATGAGCAGTTCTTC CASSLAETYNEQFF
TRBJ1-1 TRBD1 TRBV4-2 NA TGTGCCAGCAGCCCCGGGGACAGAGAGAACACTGAAGCTTTCTTT CASSPGDRENTEAFF
TRBJ2-1 NA TRBV6-5 NA TGTGCCAGCAGCAGAAGCGGGCCCTCCTACAATGAGCAGTTCTTC CASSRSGPSYNEQFF
TRBJ1-5 NA TRBV28 NA TGTGCCACCCGCGGGGGCGGACAGCCCCAGCATTTT CATRGGGQPQHF
TRBJ2-1 NA TRBV6-4 NA TGTGCCAGCAGTGCCGGGGACAATGAGCAGTTCTTC CASSAGDNEQFF
TRBJ1-1 NA TRBV19 NA TGTGCCAGTAGCGACACAGGGAGGGCTGAAGCTTTCTTT CASSDTGRAEAFF
TRBJ2-1 TRBD2 TRBV5-4 few TGTGCCAGCAGCTTCGTCCTAGCGGGAGTTGGTAATGAGCAGTTCTTC CASSFVLAGVGNEQFF
TRBJ1-1 NA TRBV5-6 NA TGTGCCAGCAGCTTGGCTAGGCACACTGAAGCTTTCTTT CASSLARHTEAFF
TRBJ1-4 TRBD1 TRBV19 NA TGTGCCAGTAGGGACAGGGGATATGAAAAACTGTTTTTT CASRDRGYEKLFF
TRBJ1-3 NA TRBV19 once TGTGCCAGTAAGGTCTCAGGTTCTGGAAACACCATATATTTT CASKVSGSGNTIYF
TRBJ1-2 NA TRBV28 NA TGTGCCAGCAGTTTATTGCAGGGGCCCTTCGCCTTC CASSLLQGPFAF
TRBJ1-6 NA TRBV7-8 NA TGTGCCAGCAGCGAAGGACAGACGGGATCACCCCTCCACTTT CASSEGQTGSPLHF
TRBJ2-1 NA TRBV10-3 NA TGTGCCATTCGACAGCCAGACTCCTACAATGAGCAGTTCTTC CAIRQPDSYNEQFF
TRBJ2-7 TRBD2 TRBV29-1 NA TGCAGCGTTCGTCCGGGACTAGTCTACGAGCAGTACTTC CSVRPGLVYEQYF
TRBJ2-7 NA TRBV9 NA TGTGCCAGCAGCCCCGAGGTACTCCCCTACGAGCAGTACTTC CASSPEVLPYEQYF
TRBJ2-3 TRBD2 TRBV6-1 NA TGTGCCAGCAGTGAAGAAATAGCGGGAGGTTCCGCAGATACGCAGTATTTT CASSEEIAGGSADTQYF
TRBJ1-4 NA TRBV6-6 once TGTGCCAGCAGTTCGCGACAGGACACTAATGAAAAACTGTTTTTT CASSSRQDTNEKLFF
TRBJ1-5 NA TRBV12-3/TRBV12-4 NA TGTGCCAGCAGTTTCGGGGGGCATCAGCCCCAGCATTTT CASSFGGHQPQHF
TRBJ2-3 TRBD2 TRBV5-4 few TGTGCCAGCAGCTCCCCCGGACTAGCGGGAGGGCCGTACACAGATACGCAGTATTTT CASSSPGLAGGPYTDTQYF
TRBJ2-5 TRBD1 TRBV27 few TGTGCCAGCAGTTTATATGGGACAGGGGTCCAAGAGACCCAGTACTTC CASSLYGTGVQETQYF
TRBJ2-1 NA TRBV5-1 NA TGCGCCAGCAGCTGGGGACACGGCCCCTACAATGAGCAGTTCTTC CASSWGHGPYNEQFF
TRBJ1-3 TRBD1 TRBV28 NA TGTGCCAGCAGTTTAGAGGGACAGGGTGGAGGAAACACCATATATTTT CASSLEGQGGGNTIYF
TRBJ2-1 TRBD1 TRBV7-9 NA TGTGCCAGCAGCCCCGTGGACAGGTCCGGCGAGCAGTTCTTC CASSPVDRSGEQFF
TRBJ1-6 NA TRBV11-2 once TGTGCCAGCAGCTTAGCTAGCGACCCCCTCCACTTT CASSLASDPLHF
TRBJ2-2 TRBD1 TRBV5-1 NA TGCGCCAGCAGCGGAACGGGACAGGGAGGGTCCGGGGAGCTGTTTTTT CASSGTGQGGSGELFF
TRBJ2-7 NA TRBV6-5 NA TGTGCCAGCAGTTACGGAGCCTCGGCCTACGAGCAGTACTTC CASSYGASAYEQYF
TRBJ2-3 TRBD2 TRBV3-1/TRBV3-2 NA TGTGCCAGCAGCCAGGTACTAGCGGGAGTTAGAGATACGCAGTATTTT CASSQVLAGVRDTQYF